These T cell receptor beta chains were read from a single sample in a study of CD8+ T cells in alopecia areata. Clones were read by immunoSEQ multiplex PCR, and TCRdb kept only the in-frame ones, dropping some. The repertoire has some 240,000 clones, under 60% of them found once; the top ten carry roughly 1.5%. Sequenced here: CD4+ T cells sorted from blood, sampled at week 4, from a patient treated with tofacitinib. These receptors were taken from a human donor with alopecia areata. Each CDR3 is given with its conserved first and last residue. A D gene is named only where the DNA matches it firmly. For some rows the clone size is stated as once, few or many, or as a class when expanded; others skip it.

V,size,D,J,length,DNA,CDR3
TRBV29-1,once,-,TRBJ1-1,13,TGCAGCGTTGAGGGGAGAATGAACACTGAAGCTTTCTTT,CSVEGRMNTEAFF
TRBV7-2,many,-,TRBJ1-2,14,TGTGCCAGCAGCTTCCAACATGAGGACTATGGCTACACCTTC,CASSFQHEDYGYTF
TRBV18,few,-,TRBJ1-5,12,TGTGCCAGCGGCACCCGGAATCAGCCCCAGCATTTT,CASGTRNQPQHF
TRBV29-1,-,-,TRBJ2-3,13,TGCAGCGTTACCTGGCAGGGTACAGATACGCAGTATTTT,CSVTWQGTDTQYF
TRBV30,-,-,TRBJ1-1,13,TGTGCCGGAAAACTACACGTAAACACTGAAGCTTTCTTT,CAGKLHVNTEAFF
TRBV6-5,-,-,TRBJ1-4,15,TGTGCCAGCAGTTTGCTGGGCGCCGGCGGGGAAAAACTGTTTTTT,CASSLLGAGGEKLFF
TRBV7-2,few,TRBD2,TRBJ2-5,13,TGTGCCAGCAGCTTACTAGCGGGGGGGGCCCAGTACTTC,CASSLLAGGAQYF
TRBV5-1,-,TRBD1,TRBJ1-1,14,TGCGCCAGCAGCCCCGGGACAGACAACACTGAAGCTTTCTTT,CASSPGTDNTEAFF
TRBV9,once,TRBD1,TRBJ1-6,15,TGTGCCAGCAGCGTAGCGGGACAGGGAAACTCACCCCTCCACTTT,CASSVAGQGNSPLHF
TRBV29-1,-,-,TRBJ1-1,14,TGCAGCGTCGACCTGGGACGGATGAACACTGAAGCTTTCTTT,CSVDLGRMNTEAFF
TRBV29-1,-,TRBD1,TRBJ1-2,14,TGCAGCGCCGCCACCCGCCAGGGGGACTATGGCTACACCTTC,CSAATRQGDYGYTF
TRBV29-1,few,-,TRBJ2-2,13,TGCAGCGTTGAGACCGGGGTTGACGGGGAGCTGTTTTTT,CSVETGVDGELFF
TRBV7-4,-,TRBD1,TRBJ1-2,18,TGTGCCAGCAGCTGTCTTAGGGACAGACCGAGCACGAACTATGGCTACACCTTC,CASSCLRDRPSTNYGYTF
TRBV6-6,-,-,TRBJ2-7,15,TGTGCCAGCAGTTCCCTGGCCACAGGGTTGAGGGAGCAGTACTTC,CASSSLATGLREQYF
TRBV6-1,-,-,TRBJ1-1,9,TGTGCCAGCAGTGTGGAAGCTTTCTTT,CASSVEAFF
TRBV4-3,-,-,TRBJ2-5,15,TGCGCCAGCAGCCAAGATCCTACTGGTCAAGAGACCCAGTACTTC,CASSQDPTGQETQYF
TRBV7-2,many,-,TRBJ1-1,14,TGTGCCAGCAGCCCGGTGACAGTAAACACTGAAGCTTTCTTT,CASSPVTVNTEAFF
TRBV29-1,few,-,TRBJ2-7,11,TGCAGCGTTGAGGGCCCCTACGAGCAGTACTTC,CSVEGPYEQYF
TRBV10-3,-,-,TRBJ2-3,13,TGTGCCATCTCCCCCTTACTAGTGGATACGCAGTATTTT,CAISPLLVDTQYF
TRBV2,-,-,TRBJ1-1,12,TGTGCCAGCAGCGAGAGACAGAGTGAAGCTTTCTTT,CASSERQSEAFF
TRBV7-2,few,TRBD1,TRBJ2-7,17,TGTGCCAGCAGCTTAAAGGGGGCCAACTGGTGGGTCTACGAGCAGTACTTC,CASSLKGANWWVYEQYF
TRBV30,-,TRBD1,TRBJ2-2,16,TGTGCCTGGAGTCTTTCGACAGGGTCGGTGTCCGGGGAGCTGTTTTTT,CAWSLSTGSVSGELFF
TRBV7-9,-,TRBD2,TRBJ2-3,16,TGTGCCAGCAGCTTAGGGCTAGCGGGAATAACAGATACGCAGTATTTT,CASSLGLAGITDTQYF
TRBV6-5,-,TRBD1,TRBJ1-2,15,TGTGCCAGCAGTTACGGGACAGGGGGAAGCTATGGCTACACCTTC,CASSYGTGGSYGYTF
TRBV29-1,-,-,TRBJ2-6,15,TGCAGCGTACGTACCGGGGGCACTGGGGCCAACGTCCTGACTTTC,CSVRTGGTGANVLTF
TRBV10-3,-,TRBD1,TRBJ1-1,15,TGTGCCATCAGTGGGAACAGGGGGGAGAACACTGAAGCTTTCTTT,CAISGNRGENTEAFF
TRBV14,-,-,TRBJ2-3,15,TGTGCCAGCAGCCAAGAAGACAGACTCACAGATACGCAGTATTTT,CASSQEDRLTDTQYF
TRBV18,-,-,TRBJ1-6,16,TGTGCCAGCTCACCAACTTCCGGGACCATTGTTTCACCCCTCCACTTT,CASSPTSGTIVSPLHF
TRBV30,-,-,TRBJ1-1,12,TGTGCCTGGATGAGGGACCACACTGAAGCTTTCTTT,CAWMRDHTEAFF
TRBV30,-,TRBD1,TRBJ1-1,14,TGTGCCTGGTCCCGACAGGGAGGGTACACTGAAGCTTTCTTT,CAWSRQGGYTEAFF
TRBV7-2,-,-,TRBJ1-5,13,TGTGCCAGCCGCGGGGATGCGGGGCAGCCCCAGCATTTT,CASRGDAGQPQHF
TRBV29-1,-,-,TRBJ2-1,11,TGCAGCGTTGAAGCTCGGGATGAGCAGTTCTTC,CSVEARDEQFF
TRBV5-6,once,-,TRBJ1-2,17,TGTGCCAGTGTACCCGGGACGGCCATAACCCCCTACTATGGCTACACCTTC,CASVPGTAITPYYGYTF
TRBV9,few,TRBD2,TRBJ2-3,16,TGTGCCAGCAGCGTAGAAGCGGGGGCACTCACAGATACGCAGTATTTT,CASSVEAGALTDTQYF
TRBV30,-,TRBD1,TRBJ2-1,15,TGTGCCTGGAGTCTCACCGGGACAGGGAAAAATGAGCAGTTCTTC,CAWSLTGTGKNEQFF
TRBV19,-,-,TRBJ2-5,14,TGTGCCAGTAGTATAGGGGTTACCGGCGAGACCCAGTACTTC,CASSIGVTGETQYF
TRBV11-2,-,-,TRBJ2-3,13,TGTGCCAGCAGCCCGGGACTCTCGGATACGCAGTATTTT,CASSPGLSDTQYF
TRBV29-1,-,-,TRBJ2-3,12,TGCAGCGTTGCCCAGACCACAGATACGCAGTATTTT,CSVAQTTDTQYF
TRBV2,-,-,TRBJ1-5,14,TGTGCCAGCAGTGGCACAGGGTTCAATCAGCCCCAGCATTTT,CASSGTGFNQPQHF
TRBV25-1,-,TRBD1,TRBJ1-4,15,TGTGCCAGCAGTGAAGCCGGGACAGGGCATGAAAAACTGTTTTTT,CASSEAGTGHEKLFF
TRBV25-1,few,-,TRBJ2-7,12,TGTGCCAGCAGAGCCGGGGCCTACGAGCAGTACTTC,CASRAGAYEQYF
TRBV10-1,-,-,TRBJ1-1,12,TGCGCCAGCAGTGATAACGAAGTTGAAGCTTTCTTT,CASSDNEVEAFF
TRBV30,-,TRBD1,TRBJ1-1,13,TGTGCCTGGATGGGACAGCCCAACACTGAAGCTTTCTTT,CAWMGQPNTEAFF
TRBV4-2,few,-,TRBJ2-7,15,TGTGCCAGCAGCCAAGATCTGGCAGGGACCTACGAGCAGTACTTC,CASSQDLAGTYEQYF
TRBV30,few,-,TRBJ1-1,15,TGTGCCTGGAGTGTGGAGGGGACCGCGAACACTGAAGCTTTCTTT,CAWSVEGTANTEAFF
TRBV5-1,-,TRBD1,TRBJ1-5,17,TGCGCCAGCAGCTTGGGGACAGGGGGTATGGGCAATCAGCCCCAGCATTTT,CASSLGTGGMGNQPQHF
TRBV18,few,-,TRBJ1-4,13,TGTGCCAGCTCACCAGGGAACAGGGAAAAACTGTTTTTT,CASSPGNREKLFF
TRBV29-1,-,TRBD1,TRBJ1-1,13,TGCAGCAGTCGGACAGGGATGAACACTGAAGCTTTCTTT,CSSRTGMNTEAFF
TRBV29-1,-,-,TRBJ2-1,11,TGCAGCGTCATGCCCTCTGATGAGCAGTTCTTC,CSVMPSDEQFF
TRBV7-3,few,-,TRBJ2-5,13,TGTGCCAGCAGCCCCGACATGAGGGGGACCCAGTACTTC,CASSPDMRGTQYF
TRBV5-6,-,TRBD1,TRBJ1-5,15,TGTGCCAGCAGCACAGGTACAGGGGGCGGTCAGCCCCAGCATTTT,CASSTGTGGGQPQHF
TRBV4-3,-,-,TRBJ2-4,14,TGCGCCAGCAGCCAAGAGTTGTGGGAAAACATTCAGTACTTC,CASSQELWENIQYF
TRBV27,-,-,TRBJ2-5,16,TGTGCCAGCAGTTCCTATCGGGACCGCCCGCAAGAGACCCAGTACTTC,CASSSYRDRPQETQYF
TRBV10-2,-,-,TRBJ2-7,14,TGCGCCAGCAGTGAGCTACTAGGTTCCCACGAGCAGTACTTC,CASSELLGSHEQYF
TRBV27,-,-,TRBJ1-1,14,TGTGCCAGCAGTCTGAGCCCTCAGAACACTGAAGCTTTCTTT,CASSLSPQNTEAFF